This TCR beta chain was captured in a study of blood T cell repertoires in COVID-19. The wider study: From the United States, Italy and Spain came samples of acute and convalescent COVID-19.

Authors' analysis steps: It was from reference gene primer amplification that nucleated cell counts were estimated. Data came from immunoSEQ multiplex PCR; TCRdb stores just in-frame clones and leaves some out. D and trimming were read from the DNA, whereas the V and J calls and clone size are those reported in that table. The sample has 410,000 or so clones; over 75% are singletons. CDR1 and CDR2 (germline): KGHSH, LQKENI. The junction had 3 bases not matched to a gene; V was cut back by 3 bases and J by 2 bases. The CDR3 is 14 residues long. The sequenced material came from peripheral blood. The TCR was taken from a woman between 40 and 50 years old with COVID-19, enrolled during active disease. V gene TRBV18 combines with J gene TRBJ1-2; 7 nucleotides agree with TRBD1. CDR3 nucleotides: TGTGCCAGCTCACCCGGGACAGCGAACTATGGCTACACCTTC. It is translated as CASSPGTANYGYTF.